This record concerns one TCR beta chain sequence. The antigen remains unidentified. These data come from a study of identical twins. Whole-study results and caveats: Reduced insertions were recorded for abundant cord blood beta clonotypes, with no such pattern in memory repertoires.

TCRdb re-called the 5' RACE reads with MiXCR, one entry per CDR3 protein. This sample carries about 720,000 distinct CDR3 sequences, 15% to 20% of them seen once, and the ten largest clones take about an eighth. The length of the CDR3 is 16 residues. Germline-derived CDR1 and CDR2 are SGHRS and YFSETQ. Trimming removed 4 bases at V and 0 bases at J, with 15 bases between. These data also featured in a second study, about T cells expressing NK-cell markers. That source reports: Sorted CD3+CD56+NKG2C+, CD3+CD56+NKG2C- and CD3+CD56-NKG2C+ T-cell subsets were beta-chain profiled.

V usage is TRBV5-1 and J usage is TRBJ2-3, with D perhaps TRBD2 (6 bases). Input material: PBMCs. The sequence was obtained from a woman between 18 and 30 years old in good health. The CDR3 DNA sequence: TGCGCCAGCAGCCGCCGGGCCGCGGGGAGCACAGATACGCAGTATTTT. As protein: CASSRRAAGSTDTQYF.